One sample yielded the 7 T cell receptor beta chains listed below, sequenced in a study of post-analysis software for immune sequencing data. Study-wide points: TRBV5-6, TRBV5-1 and TRBV20-1 belonged to a set of roughly 5 TRBV segments that were more frequent in patients than controls.

The authors incorporated unique molecular identifiers into the TCR beta cDNA libraries. Via MiXCR, TCRdb re-called the PCR reads, giving one row per CDR3 protein. The data hold roughly 200,000 distinct CDR3 sequences, with 29% observed a single time. Their antigens remain unidentified. Sequenced input: blood. These receptors came from a girl under 18 with multiple sclerosis.

In regard to this clonotype: A much bigger clone sits one base away, suggesting this may be a read error. This chain joins TRBV4-1 and TRBJ2-1, with TRBD2 identical over 10 bases. In germline, CDR1 is MGHRA, CDR2 YSYEKL. The CDR3 has 16 residues. The junction had 8 bases not matched to a gene; V was cut back by 1 base and J by 8 bases. This CDR3 reads CASSQGGGGTSDEQFF. The CDR3 DNA is TGCGCCAGCAGCCAAGGTGGGGGCGGGACTAGCGATGAGCAGTTCTTC.

This clonotype occurred a few times. The chain recombines TRBV29-1 with TRBJ2-1; a possible D gene is TRBD2 (5 bases). This CDR3 has 12 residues. From germline, CDR1 is SQVTM and CDR2 ANQGSEA. Trimming left V 6 bases short and J 10 bases short, with 16 bases between. CDR3 DNA: TGCAGCGTCGAGGCGGGCGCCTACGAGCAGTTCTTC. Residues: CSVEAGAYEQFF.

This clonotype was observed at least ten times. J is TRBJ2-3 and V is TRBV7-3; D ambiguous. The germline V gene has CDR1 SGHTA and CDR2 FQGTGA. Trimming took 0 bases from V and 1 from J, leaving 11 bases between them. The CDR3 has 16 amino acids. This CDR3 is CASSLTSSKGTDTQYF. Written as DNA, the CDR3 is TGTGCCAGCAGCTTAACATCGAGTAAGGGCACAGATACGCAGTATTTT.

This clonotype has more than one count but fewer than ten. This chain uses TRBV12-3 or TRBV12-4 with TRBJ1-1, with D perhaps matching TRBD1 (6 bases). CDR3 length: 13 amino acids. Trimming took off 10 bases at V and 8 bases at J, with 20 bases between the two ends. Here the CDR3 DNA reads TGTGCCAACACCTCGCCAGGGGCACAAGAAGCTTTCTTT. Its translation: CANTSPGAQEAFF.

A few counts support this clonotype. This clone may be a read error of a much larger clone one base away. This chain links TRBV15 with TRBJ2-1; the D call may be TRBD1 or TRBD2 (5 bases each). Trimming shortened V by 0 bases and J by 14 bases, and 14 bases separated the two germline ends. Germline V CDR1 and CDR2: LNHNV, YYDKDF (reference sequence). The CDR3 loop spans 13 amino acids. CDR3 protein: CATSRDRGAAEFF. The CDR3 coding sequence is TGTGCCACCAGCAGAGATAGAGGGGCCGCAGAGTTCTTC.

With respect to this clonotype: With a much larger clone just one base away, this may be a read error. The rearrangement uses TRBV7-2 and TRBJ2-3; D not resolved. V was clipped by 4 bases and J by 6 bases, with 14 bases between them. CDR1 is SGHTA and CDR2 is FQGNSA in the germline V gene. The CDR3 runs to 14 residues. The CDR3 reads CASSCKAVWDTQYF. The CDR3 DNA is TGTGCCAGCAGCTGCAAAGCAGTCTGGGATACGCAGTATTTT.

Notes on this clonotype: This could be a read error, since a much larger clone is one nucleotide away. This chain connects TRBV18 to TRBJ2-7; TRBD1 matches 7 bases. The germline V gene encodes CDR1 KGHSH and CDR2 LQKENI. The length of the CDR3 is 14 residues. The CDR3 sequence: CANSPRDSRYEQYF. The CDR3 bases are TGTGCCAACTCACCCAGGGACAGCCGCTACGAGCAGTACTTC.